This passage covers 29 T cell receptor beta chains from one sample sequenced in a study of graft-versus-host responses after intestinal transplantation. These receptors' targets are unknown. Produced via immunoSEQ multiplex PCR; TCRdb's table is partial and in-frame only. The sample carries tens of thousands of clones, 65% to 85% recorded once. The material sequenced was unstimulated CD4+ T cells sorted from spleen or lymph node cells, taken before transplant. All receptors come from a human donor who was the organ donor for an intestinal transplant.

This clone was observed a single time. V usage is TRBV27 and J usage is TRBJ1-6; D is undetermined. V lost 8 bases and J lost 7, with 12 bases in between. CDR3 size: 13 residues. Germline CDR1 is MNHEY and CDR2 is SMNVEV (reference sequence). CDR3 sequence (DNA): TGTGCCAGCGCGGGTAGGGAGAATTCACCCCTCCACTTT. This gives the protein CASAGRENSPLHF.

The genes are TRBV7-9 and TRBJ2-3; 9 bases are a match to TRBD2. CDR3 length: 16 residues. The germline V gene has CDR1 SEHNR and CDR2 FQNEAQ (reference sequence). Trimming cost V 5 bases and J 2 bases; bases outside gene matches: 8. CDR3 bases: TGTGCCAGCAGCCGAGAAAGCGGGGGGTCCACAGATACGCAGTATTTT. It translates to CASSRESGGSTDTQYF. Full variable domain (remainder filled in from reference TRBV7-9 and TRBJ2-3): DTGVSQNPRHKITKRGQNVTFRCDPISEHNRLYWYRQTLGQGPEFLTYFQNEAQLEKSRLLSDRFSAERPKGSFSTLEIQRTEQGDSAMYLCASSRESGGSTDTQYFGPGTRLTVL.

This chain links TRBV19 with TRBJ2-7; perhaps TRBD2 as D (6 bases). The CDR3 sequence is 14 residues long. With 7 bases removed from V and 3 bases from J, the gap between germline ends came to 16 bases. Germline V gene data show CDR1 as LNHDA and CDR2 as SQIVND (reference sequence). The CDR3 sequence: CASTGGPLGYEQYF. CDR3 nucleotides: TGTGCCAGTACCGGAGGGCCCCTTGGCTACGAGCAGTACTTC.

The V and J genes are TRBV18 and TRBJ2-7, with 7 bases fitting TRBD1. In germline, CDR1 is KGHSH, CDR2 LQKENI. The length of the CDR3 is 18 residues. V lost 3 bases to trimming and J lost 0 bases; unmatched junction nucleotides: 14. The CDR3 DNA reads TGTGCCAGCTCACCTATAAGGGGGCAGGACCCCTCCTCCTACGAGCAGTACTTC. Translation: CASSPIRGQDPSSYEQYF.

The V gene is TRBV10-3, the J gene TRBJ2-7; D unclear. Germline CDR1 and CDR2: ENHRY and SYGVKD. The V end lost 3 bases, the J end lost 0 bases, and 6 bases lay between the germline ends. This CDR3 has 13 amino acids. The CDR3 spells CAISDSFSYEQYF. The DNA of the CDR3 is TGTGCCATCAGTGACTCGTTCTCCTACGAGCAGTACTTC.

The genes are TRBV7-2 and TRBJ2-7, with 9 bases fitting TRBD2. The CDR3 is made up of 16 amino acids. Germline CDR1 reads SGHTA; CDR2 reads FQGNSA. Losses at the gene ends were 6 bases for V and 4 bases for J; bases not matched to a gene: 13. This CDR3 reads CASSLGIAGEGYEQYF. CDR3 nucleotides: TGTGCCAGCAGTCTAGGGATAGCGGGAGAGGGGTACGAGCAGTACTTC.

The chain uses TRBV5-6 and TRBJ2-1, with D possibly matching TRBD2 (6 bases). CDR1 is SGHDT and CDR2 is YYEEEE in the germline V gene. CDR3 length: 14 amino acids. Trimming stripped 7 bases from V and 2 bases from J, with 13 bases between. The CDR3 loop reads CASSERLAYNEQFF. CDR3 nucleotide sequence: TGTGCCAGCTCCGAGCGACTAGCCTACAATGAGCAGTTCTTC.

The genes are TRBV7-9 and TRBJ1-1; the match to TRBD1 covers 8 bases. The V and J ends lost 1 base and 6 bases, in that order; junction bases with no gene match: 7. Per germline, CDR1 SEHNR and CDR2 FQNEAQ (reference sequence). The length of the CDR3 is 15 residues. CDR3 amino acids: CASSLGDRQGAEAFF. CDR3 sequence (DNA): TGTGCCAGCAGCTTAGGGGACAGGCAGGGGGCTGAAGCTTTCTTT.

This clone has just one count. At one end the junction does not follow the germline gene, possibly because of a read error. V usage is TRBV6-6 and J usage is TRBJ1-1; weak D call: TRBD1 (6 bases). CDR1 is MNHNY, CDR2 SVGAGI, per germline (reference sequence). The length of the CDR3 is 15 residues. This CDR3 is CASSSPRGVKTEAFF. The CDR3, as DNA: TGTGCCAGCAGTTCACCCAGGGGAGTGAAGACTGAAGCTTTCTTT.

This clone is a singleton in its sample. This chain uses TRBV5-4 with TRBJ1-4, with 7 bases lining up with TRBD1. CDR3 size: 13 residues. The V segment lost 4 bases and the J segment 7 bases; nucleotides outside the gene matches: 4. Germline values: CDR1 SGHNT, CDR2 YYREEE (reference sequence). The CDR3 sequence is CASSQGQTEKLFF. Written as DNA, the CDR3 is TGTGCCAGCAGCCAGGGACAGACTGAAAAACTGTTTTTT.

The gene calls are TRBV11-2 and TRBJ2-7; either TRBD1 or TRBD2 may supply D (5 bases each). Trimming cost V 1 base and J 1 base, with 11 bases left between them. The CDR3 spans 15 residues. Per germline, CDR1 SGHAT and CDR2 FQNNGV. CDR3 protein: CASSLVRGVSYEQYF. The CDR3 DNA sequence: TGTGCCAGCAGCTTAGTAAGAGGGGTATCCTACGAGCAGTACTTC.

The chain has TRBV10-3 and TRBJ2-1; 7 positions agree with TRBD2. The CDR3 length is 15 residues. The germline V gene encodes CDR1 ENHRY and CDR2 SYGVKD. V dropped 4 bases and J dropped 0; count of bases not matched to a gene: 3. CDR3 amino acids: CAISAAGVSYNEQFF. DNA for the CDR3: TGTGCCATCAGTGCGGCGGGAGTCTCCTACAATGAGCAGTTCTTC.

As DNA, the CDR3 is TGTGCCACCCCCCTAGGGGATGGGAACACTGAAGCTTTCTTT. It yields the protein CATPLGDGNTEAFF. This chain connects TRBV11-2 to TRBJ1-1; tentatively, D is TRBD1 (5 bases). CDR3 length: 14 amino acids. Germline CDR1 and CDR2: SGHAT and FQNNGV. The germline V and J ends were trimmed by 10 bases and 1 base, with 16 bases remaining between them.

The genes are TRBV27 and TRBJ1-3; TRBD1 is a possible D gene (6 bases). CDR1 and CDR2 from the germline V gene are MNHEY and SMNVEV (reference sequence). Trimming shortened V by 5 bases and J by 2 bases, and 10 bases separated the two germline ends. The length of the CDR3 is 14 residues. The CDR3 nucleotides read TGTGCCAGCAGTCCCTCAGGGGCTGGAAACACCATATATTTT. This translates into CASSPSGAGNTIYF.

The CDR3 spells CSVGLSSNEKLFF. The CDR3, as DNA: TGCAGCGTAGGACTCTCTTCTAATGAAAAACTGTTTTTT. V gene TRBV29-1 combines with J gene TRBJ1-4; unclear D gene. The V end was cut by 6 bases, the J end by 3 bases, with 11 bases between. Germline V lookup: CDR1 SQVTM, CDR2 ANQGSEA. The CDR3 loop spans 13 amino acids.

The chain is built from TRBV4-1 and TRBJ2-2; 7 nucleotides line up with TRBD2. The CDR3 sequence is 17 residues long. Germline V gives CDR1 MGHRA, CDR2 YSYEKL. V lost 3 bases to trimming and J lost 0 bases; unmatched junction nucleotides: 7. CDR3 DNA: TGCGCCAGCAGCCACCCCTGGGGGAGGGCGAACACCGGGGAGCTGTTTTTT. Its protein product is CASSHPWGRANTGELFF.

The chain couples TRBV2 to TRBJ2-7, with a weak D call TRBD1 (6 bases). Trimming cost V 6 bases and J 4 bases, with 13 bases left between them. The CDR3 spans 13 residues. Germline CDR1 SNHLY, CDR2 FYNNEI. The CDR3 is CASRQDSEYEQYF. The CDR3 DNA reads as TGTGCCAGCAGACAGGACAGCGAATACGAGCAGTACTTC.

The rearrangement uses TRBV5-6 and TRBJ2-3; 8 bases agree with TRBD1. This CDR3 spans 13 amino acids. Trimming took 3 bases from V and 6 from J; bases not matched to a gene: 3. The germline V gene encodes CDR1 SGHDT and CDR2 YYEEEE. The CDR3 sequence is CASSSTGVDTQYF. CDR3 DNA sequence: TGTGCCAGCAGCTCGACAGGGGTGGATACGCAGTATTTT.

This rearrangement joins TRBV7-7 to TRBJ2-5; D is ambiguous. Trimming cost V 1 base and J 7 bases, with 10 bases left between them. Per germline, CDR1 SSHAT and CDR2 FNYEAQ (reference sequence). This CDR3 contains 13 residues. In nucleotides, the CDR3 is TGTGCCAGCAGCTTAGAGGCCTTTGGGACCCAGTACTTC. It yields the protein CASSLEAFGTQYF.

In its sample, this clone was seen once. J is TRBJ2-1 and V is TRBV27; maybe TRBD1 (5 bases). Germline V lookup: CDR1 MNHEY, CDR2 SMNVEV (reference sequence). V lost 5 bases, J lost 8 bases, and 10 bases lay in between. CDR3 size: 12 residues. CDR3 in DNA: TGTGCCAGCAGTCCCCAGGGCTATGAGCAGTTCTTC. It yields the protein CASSPQGYEQFF.

In its sample, this clone was seen once. The chain carries TRBV2 and TRBJ2-7, with TRBD1 matching over 7 bases. Germline V gene data show CDR1 as SNHLY and CDR2 as FYNNEI. V lost 3 bases to trimming and J lost 3 bases; unmatched junction nucleotides: 2. This CDR3 has 13 amino acids. The CDR3 bases are TGTGCCAGCAGTGACCGGGACAGCTACGAGCAGTACTTC. Translated, it gives CASSDRDSYEQYF.

V gene TRBV10-3 combines with J gene TRBJ1-1; D may be TRBD1 (5 bases). V lost 2 bases, J lost 5 bases, and 12 bases lay in between. This CDR3 spans 14 amino acids. CDR1 and CDR2 (germline): ENHRY, SYGVKD. CDR3 nucleotides: TGTGCCATCAGTGAGCTCACAGGATGGACTGAAGCTTTCTTT. It specifies CAISELTGWTEAFF.

V and J are TRBV6-5 and TRBJ2-3; 7 bases line up with TRBD2. This CDR3 contains 15 residues. Trimming removed 1 base from V and 1 base from J; junction bases left unmatched: 2. Germline V gives CDR1 MNHEY, CDR2 SVGAGI. This CDR3 is CASSYWAGGTDTQYF. The CDR3 DNA follows: TGTGCCAGCAGTTACTGGGCGGGAGGCACAGATACGCAGTATTTT.

V usage is TRBV7-9 and J usage is TRBJ2-7; D is unresolved. In germline, CDR1 is SEHNR, CDR2 FQNEAQ (reference sequence). This CDR3 region has 12 residues. Trimming took 4 bases from V and 0 from J, leaving 4 bases between them. In DNA form, the CDR3 reads TGTGCCAGCAGCTCAGTCTCCTACGAGCAGTACTTC. Its translation is CASSSVSYEQYF.

This chain connects TRBV9 to TRBJ2-3; 10 nucleotides match TRBD1. Germline values: CDR1 SGDLS, CDR2 YYNGEE. The ends lost 5 bases at V and 0 bases at J; junction bases unmatched: 9. This CDR3 has 17 amino acids. DNA for the CDR3: TGTGCCAGCAGTAGACAGGGGGCCTTGATAAGCACAGATACGCAGTATTTT. As protein: CASSRQGALISTDTQYF.

This sequence joins TRBV7-2 and TRBJ2-5; D gene uncertain. CDR1 and CDR2 (germline): SGHTA, FQGNSA. The CDR3 sequence is 15 residues long. The V and J ends lost 0 bases and 2 bases respectively, with 10 bases between them. This CDR3 reads CASSLALGRQETQYF. The CDR3 DNA reads as TGTGCCAGCAGCTTAGCCCTAGGCAGGCAAGAGACCCAGTACTTC.

The chain employs TRBV6-6 and TRBJ2-5; 9 nucleotides align to TRBD1. Germline values: CDR1 MNHNY, CDR2 SVGAGI (reference sequence). Losses at the gene ends were 2 bases for V and 5 bases for J; bases not matched to a gene: 3. This CDR3 has 14 amino acids. The DNA for the CDR3 is TGTGCCAGCAGTTACCCCGGGACAGGGGAGACCCAGTACTTC. Translated, it gives CASSYPGTGETQYF.

The gene calls are TRBV15 and TRBJ2-7; no reliable D call. The CDR3 runs to 14 residues. Looked up from germline, CDR1 is LNHNV and CDR2 is YYDKDF (reference sequence). V lost 0 bases and J 2 bases, leaving 8 bases between the germline ends. The CDR3 spells CATSREGLTYEQYF. The CDR3 DNA follows: TGTGCCACCAGCAGAGAGGGTTTGACCTACGAGCAGTACTTC.

The J gene is TRBJ2-1, the V gene TRBV19; D is possibly TRBD1 or TRBD2 (6 bases each). The germline V gene has CDR1 LNHDA and CDR2 SQIVND (reference sequence). There are 17 residues in the CDR3. Trimming left V 7 bases short and J 0 bases short, with 19 bases between. The CDR3 region has the DNA TGTGCCAGTACCCGAAGTGGAGGGGGGAGCTCCTACAATGAGCAGTTCTTC. Protein product: CASTRSGGGSSYNEQFF.